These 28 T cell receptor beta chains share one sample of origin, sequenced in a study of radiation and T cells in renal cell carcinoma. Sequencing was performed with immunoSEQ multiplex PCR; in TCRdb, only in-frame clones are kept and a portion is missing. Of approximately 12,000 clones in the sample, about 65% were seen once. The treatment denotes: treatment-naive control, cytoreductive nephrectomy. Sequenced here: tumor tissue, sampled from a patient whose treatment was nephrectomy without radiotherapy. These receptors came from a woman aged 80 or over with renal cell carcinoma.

The CDR3 loop reads CASSVGVGPVNEQYF. DNA for the CDR3: TGTGCCAGCAGCGTAGGGGTGGGGCCAGTGAACGAGCAGTACTTC. The chain joins TRBV9 to TRBJ2-7; D is possibly TRBD1 (5 bases). Germline V lookup: CDR1 SGDLS, CDR2 YYNGEE. CDR3 length equals 15 residues. Trimming shortened V by 0 bases and J by 5 bases, and 15 bases separated the two germline ends.

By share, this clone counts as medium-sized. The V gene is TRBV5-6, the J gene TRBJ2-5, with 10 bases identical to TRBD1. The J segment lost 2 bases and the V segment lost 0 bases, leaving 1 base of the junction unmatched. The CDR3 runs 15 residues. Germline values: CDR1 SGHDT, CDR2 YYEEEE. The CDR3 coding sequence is TGTGCCAGCAGCTTGGGGACAGGGGGACAAGAGACCCAGTACTTC. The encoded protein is CASSLGTGGQETQYF.

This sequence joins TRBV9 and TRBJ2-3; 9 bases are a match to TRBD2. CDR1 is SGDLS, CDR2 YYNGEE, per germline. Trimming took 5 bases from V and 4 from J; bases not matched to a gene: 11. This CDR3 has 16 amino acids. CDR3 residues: CASSPGASGAADTQYF. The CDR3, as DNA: TGTGCCAGCAGTCCAGGGGCTAGCGGGGCGGCAGATACGCAGTATTTT.

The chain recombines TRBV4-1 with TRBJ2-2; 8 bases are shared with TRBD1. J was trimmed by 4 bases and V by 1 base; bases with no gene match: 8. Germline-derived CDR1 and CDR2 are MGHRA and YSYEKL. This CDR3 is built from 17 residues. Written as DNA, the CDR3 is TGCGCCAGCAGCCAAGGGGTCCGTACAGGGGGCACCGGGGAGCTGTTTTTT. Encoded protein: CASSQGVRTGGTGELFF.

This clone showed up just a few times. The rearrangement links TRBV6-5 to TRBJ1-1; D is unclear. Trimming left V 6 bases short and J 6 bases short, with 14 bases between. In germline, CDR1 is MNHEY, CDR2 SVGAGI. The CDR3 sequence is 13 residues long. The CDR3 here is CASSFLATSEAFF. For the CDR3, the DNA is TGTGCCAGCAGCTTTCTGGCTACATCTGAAGCTTTCTTT.

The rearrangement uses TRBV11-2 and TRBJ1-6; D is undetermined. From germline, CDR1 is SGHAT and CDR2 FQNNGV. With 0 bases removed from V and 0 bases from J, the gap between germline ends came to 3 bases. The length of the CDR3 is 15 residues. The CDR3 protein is CASSLESSYNSPLHF. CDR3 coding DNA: TGTGCCAGCAGCTTAGAAAGCTCCTATAATTCACCCCTCCACTTT. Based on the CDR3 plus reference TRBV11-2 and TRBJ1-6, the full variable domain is EAGVAQSPRYKIIEKRQSVAFWCNPISGHATLYWYQQILGQGPKLLIQFQNNGVVDDSQLPKDRFSAERLKGVDSTLKIQPAKLEDSAVYLCASSLESSYNSPLHFGNGTRLTVT.

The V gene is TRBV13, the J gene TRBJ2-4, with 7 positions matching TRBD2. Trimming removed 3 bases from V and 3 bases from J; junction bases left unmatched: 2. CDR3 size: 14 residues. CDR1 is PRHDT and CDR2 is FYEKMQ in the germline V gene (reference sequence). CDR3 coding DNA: TGTGCCAGCAGCTTGAGGGAGGGCAAAAACATTCAGTACTTC. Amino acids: CASSLREGKNIQYF.

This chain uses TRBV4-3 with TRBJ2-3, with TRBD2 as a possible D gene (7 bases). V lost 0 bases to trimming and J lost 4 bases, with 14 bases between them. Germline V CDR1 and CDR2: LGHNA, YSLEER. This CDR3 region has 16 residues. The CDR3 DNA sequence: TGCGCCAGCAGCCAAGATTTTAGGGGGGGTTCAGATACGCAGTATTTT. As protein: CASSQDFRGGSDTQYF.

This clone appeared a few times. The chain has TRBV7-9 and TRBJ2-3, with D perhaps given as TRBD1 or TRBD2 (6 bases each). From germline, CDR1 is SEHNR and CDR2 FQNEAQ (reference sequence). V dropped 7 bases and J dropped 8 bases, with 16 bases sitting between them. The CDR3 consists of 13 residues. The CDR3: CASIQGGGGTQYF. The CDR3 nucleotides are TGTGCCAGCATCCAAGGGGGAGGCGGTACGCAGTATTTT.

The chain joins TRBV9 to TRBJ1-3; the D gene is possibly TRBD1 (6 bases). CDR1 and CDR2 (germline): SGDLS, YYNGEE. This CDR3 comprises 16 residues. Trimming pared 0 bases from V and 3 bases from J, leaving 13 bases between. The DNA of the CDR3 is TGTGCCAGCAGCGTAGGGGCGGGGGCAGGTGGAAACACCATATATTTT. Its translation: CASSVGAGAGGNTIYF.

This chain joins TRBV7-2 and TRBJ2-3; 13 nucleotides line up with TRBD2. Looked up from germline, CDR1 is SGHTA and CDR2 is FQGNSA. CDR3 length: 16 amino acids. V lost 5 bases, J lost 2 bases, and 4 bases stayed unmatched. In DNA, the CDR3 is TGTGCCAGCAGCCCGGGACTAGCGGGACCCACAGATACGCAGTATTTT. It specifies CASSPGLAGPTDTQYF.

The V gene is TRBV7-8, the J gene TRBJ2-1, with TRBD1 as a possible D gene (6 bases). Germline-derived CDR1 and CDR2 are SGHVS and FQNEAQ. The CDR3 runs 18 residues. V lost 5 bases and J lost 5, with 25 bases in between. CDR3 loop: CASSQALYVQGRNNEQFF. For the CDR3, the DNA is TGTGCCAGCAGCCAAGCGTTGTATGTTCAGGGGCGTAACAATGAGCAGTTCTTC.

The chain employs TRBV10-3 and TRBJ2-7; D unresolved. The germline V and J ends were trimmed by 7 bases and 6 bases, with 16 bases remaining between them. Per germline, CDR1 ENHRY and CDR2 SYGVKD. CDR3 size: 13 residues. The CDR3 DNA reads TGTGCCATCAAGTTGGGCACCGTAGCCGAGCAGTACTTC. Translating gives CAIKLGTVAEQYF.

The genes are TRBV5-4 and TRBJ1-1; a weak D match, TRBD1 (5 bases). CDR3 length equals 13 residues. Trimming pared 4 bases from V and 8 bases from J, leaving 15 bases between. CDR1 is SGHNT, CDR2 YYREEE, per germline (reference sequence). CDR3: CASSPGPPREAFF. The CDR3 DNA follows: TGTGCCAGCAGCCCGGGACCGCCCCGCGAAGCTTTCTTT.

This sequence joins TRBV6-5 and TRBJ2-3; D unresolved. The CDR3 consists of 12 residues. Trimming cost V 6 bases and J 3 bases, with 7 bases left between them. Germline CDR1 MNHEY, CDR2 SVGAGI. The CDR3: CASSPQTDTQYF. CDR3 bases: TGTGCCAGCAGCCCTCAGACAGATACGCAGTATTTT.

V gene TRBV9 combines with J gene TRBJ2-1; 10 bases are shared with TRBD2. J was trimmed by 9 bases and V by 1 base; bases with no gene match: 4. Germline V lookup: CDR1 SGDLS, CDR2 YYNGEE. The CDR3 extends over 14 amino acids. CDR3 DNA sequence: TGTGCCAGCAGCGTAACTAGCGGGGTAGTTGAGCAGTTCTTC. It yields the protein CASSVTSGVVEQFF.

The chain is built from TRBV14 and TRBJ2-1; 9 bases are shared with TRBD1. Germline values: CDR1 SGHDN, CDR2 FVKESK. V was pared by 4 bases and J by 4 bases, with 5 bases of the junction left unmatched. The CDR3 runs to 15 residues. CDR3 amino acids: CASSPTGGRYNEQFF. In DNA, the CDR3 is TGTGCCAGCAGCCCTACAGGGGGCAGGTACAATGAGCAGTTCTTC.

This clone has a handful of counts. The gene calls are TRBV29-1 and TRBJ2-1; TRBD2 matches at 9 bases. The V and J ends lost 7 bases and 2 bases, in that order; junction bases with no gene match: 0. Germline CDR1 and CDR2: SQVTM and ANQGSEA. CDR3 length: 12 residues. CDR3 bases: TGCAGCGGCGGGGGGGCCTACAATGAGCAGTTCTTC. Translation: CSGGGAYNEQFF.

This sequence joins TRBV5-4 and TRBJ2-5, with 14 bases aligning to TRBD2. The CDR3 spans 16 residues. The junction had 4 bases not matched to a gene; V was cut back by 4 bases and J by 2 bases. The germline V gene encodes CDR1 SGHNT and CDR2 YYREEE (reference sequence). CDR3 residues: CASSVGLAGEQETQYF. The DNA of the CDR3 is TGTGCCAGCAGCGTGGGACTAGCGGGGGAGCAAGAGACCCAGTACTTC.

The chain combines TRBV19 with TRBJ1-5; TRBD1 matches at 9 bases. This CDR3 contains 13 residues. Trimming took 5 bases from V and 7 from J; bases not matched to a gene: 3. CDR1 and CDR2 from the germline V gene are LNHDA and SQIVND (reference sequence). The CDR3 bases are TGTGCCAGTAGTCTACAGGGGGCCCAGCCCCAGCATTTT. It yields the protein CASSLQGAQPQHF.

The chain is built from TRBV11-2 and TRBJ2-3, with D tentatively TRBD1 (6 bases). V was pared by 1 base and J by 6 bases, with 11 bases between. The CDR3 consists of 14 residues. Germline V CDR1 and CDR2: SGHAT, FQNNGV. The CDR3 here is CASSLALRGDTQYF. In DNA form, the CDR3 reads TGTGCCAGCAGCTTAGCACTAAGGGGGGATACGCAGTATTTT.

The CDR3 protein is CASSPRAPQGAGANVLTF. DNA of the CDR3: TGTGCCAGCTCACCTCGGGCCCCCCAGGGAGCAGGGGCCAACGTCCTGACTTTC. This chain connects TRBV18 to TRBJ2-6; the D call may be TRBD1 or TRBD2 (5 bases each). Germline V lookup: CDR1 KGHSH, CDR2 LQKENI. CDR3 length equals 18 residues. Trimming took 3 bases from V and 4 from J, leaving 19 bases between them.

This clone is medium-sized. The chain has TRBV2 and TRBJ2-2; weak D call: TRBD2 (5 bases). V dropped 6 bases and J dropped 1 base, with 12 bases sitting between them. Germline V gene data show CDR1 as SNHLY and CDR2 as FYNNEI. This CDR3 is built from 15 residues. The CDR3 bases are TGTGCCAGCAGCGCCCGACGGGGGAACACCGGGGAGCTGTTTTTT. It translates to CASSARRGNTGELFF.

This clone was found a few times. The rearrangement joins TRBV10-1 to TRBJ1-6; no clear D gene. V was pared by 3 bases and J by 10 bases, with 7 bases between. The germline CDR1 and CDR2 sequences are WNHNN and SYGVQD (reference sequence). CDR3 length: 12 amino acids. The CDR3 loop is CASSDPESPLHF. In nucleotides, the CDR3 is TGCGCCAGCAGTGATCCCGAATCACCCCTCCACTTT.

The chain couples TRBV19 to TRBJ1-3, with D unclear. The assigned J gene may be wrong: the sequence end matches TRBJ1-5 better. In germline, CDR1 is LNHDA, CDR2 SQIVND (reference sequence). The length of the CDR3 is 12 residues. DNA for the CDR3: TGTGCCAGTAGTCCAACCTCCGGTGGCCAGCATTTT. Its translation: CASSPTSGGQHF.

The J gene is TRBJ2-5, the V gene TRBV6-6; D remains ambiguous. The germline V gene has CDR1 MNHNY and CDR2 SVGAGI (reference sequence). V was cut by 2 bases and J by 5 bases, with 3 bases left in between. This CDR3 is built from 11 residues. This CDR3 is CASSYAETQYF. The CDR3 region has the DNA TGTGCCAGCAGTTACGCGGAGACCCAGTACTTC.

DNA of the CDR3: TGTGCCAGCACCACGGAGGAGAACACCGGGGAGCTGTTTTTT. This encodes CASTTEENTGELFF. J is TRBJ2-2 and V is TRBV9; D is possibly TRBD2 (5 bases). The CDR3 runs 14 residues. Deletions cut 6 bases from V and 1 base from J, with 10 bases between. Germline V gene sequence: CDR1 SGDLS, CDR2 YYNGEE.

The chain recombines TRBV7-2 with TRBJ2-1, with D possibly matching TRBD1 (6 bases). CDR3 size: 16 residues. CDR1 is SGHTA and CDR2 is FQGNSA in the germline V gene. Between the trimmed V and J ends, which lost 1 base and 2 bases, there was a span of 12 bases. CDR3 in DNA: TGTGCCAGCAGCTTAGGGGACACCTTTGCCTACAATGAGCAGTTCTTC. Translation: CASSLGDTFAYNEQFF.